This T cell receptor (beta chain) was found in a study of metastatic and nonmetastatic thyroid tumors. The wider study: Repertoires from blood and tumor or nodule tissue of malignant and benign thyroid patients were compared.

None of the patients had undergone any treatment ahead of thyroid surgery. TCRdb re-called clones from the PCR reads using MiXCR. The sample records more than 15,000 clones, 16% being singletons. Unmatched junction bases numbered 10, after V lost 6 bases and J lost 5 bases. The CDR3 runs to 14 residues. The germline gives CDR1 DFQATT, CDR2 SNEGSKA (reference sequence). The chain combines TRBV20-1 with TRBJ2-1; the match to TRBD2 covers 7 bases. The sequenced material came from blood. The TCR was taken from a male donor with papillary thyroid cancer or a benign thyroid nodule (not recorded which). Some clones in this sample may be carry-over from other donors' samples. This CDR3 is CSAGDYELNNEQFF. CDR3 in DNA: TGCAGTGCCGGGGACTACGAACTAAACAATGAGCAGTTCTTC.